This T cell receptor beta chain was recovered during a study of regulatory T cells in long-lasting Graves disease. For TCR beta, libraries came from iRepertoire HTBI primers and Arm-PCR of CDR3 regions. MiXCR, applied by TCRdb to the multiplex PCR reads, yields one record per CDR3 protein. The sample gives approximately 690,000 distinct CDR3 sequences, 25% to 35% of which show up once; about 40% is in the top ten. V shed 1 base and J 6 bases; nucleotides not matched to a gene: 6. The CDR3 sequence is 15 residues long. The germline CDR1 and CDR2 sequences are SEHNR and FQNEAQ (reference sequence). As to time point: persistent/refractory GD, antithyroid drugs over 5 years with positive TRAb. PBMC RNA was the source of the TCR library.

This chain connects TRBV7-9 to TRBJ1-1; 9 nucleotides line up with TRBD1. The TCR was taken from a female donor with Graves disease. The specimen was peripheral blood mononuclear cells (PBMCs), collected when the disease was refractory, from a patient treated with antithyroid drugs. The CDR3 loop is CASSLGDRAVSEAFF. The CDR3 nucleotides read TGTGCCAGCAGCTTAGGGGACAGGGCAGTATCTGAAGCTTTCTTT.